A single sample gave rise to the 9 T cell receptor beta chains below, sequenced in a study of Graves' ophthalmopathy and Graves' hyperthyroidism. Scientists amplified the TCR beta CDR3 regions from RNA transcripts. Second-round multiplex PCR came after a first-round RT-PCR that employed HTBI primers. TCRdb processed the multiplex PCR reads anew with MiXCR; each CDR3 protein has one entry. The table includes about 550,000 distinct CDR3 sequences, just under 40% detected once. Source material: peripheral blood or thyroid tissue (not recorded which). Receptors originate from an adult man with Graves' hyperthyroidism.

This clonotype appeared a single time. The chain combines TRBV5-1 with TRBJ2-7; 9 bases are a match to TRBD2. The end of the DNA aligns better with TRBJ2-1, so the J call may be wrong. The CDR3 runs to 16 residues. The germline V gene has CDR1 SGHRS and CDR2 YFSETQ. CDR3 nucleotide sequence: TGCGCCAGCAGCTTGGTAGCGGGAGCCATCGACAATGAGCAGTTCTTC. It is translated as CASSLVAGAIDNEQFF.

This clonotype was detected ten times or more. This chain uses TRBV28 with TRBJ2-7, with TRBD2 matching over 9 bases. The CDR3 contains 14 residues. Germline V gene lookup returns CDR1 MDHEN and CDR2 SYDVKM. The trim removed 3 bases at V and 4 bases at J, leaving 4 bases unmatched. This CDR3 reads CASSFSGRRYEQYF. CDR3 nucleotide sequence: TGTGCCAGCAGTTTCAGCGGGAGGAGGTACGAGCAGTACTTC.

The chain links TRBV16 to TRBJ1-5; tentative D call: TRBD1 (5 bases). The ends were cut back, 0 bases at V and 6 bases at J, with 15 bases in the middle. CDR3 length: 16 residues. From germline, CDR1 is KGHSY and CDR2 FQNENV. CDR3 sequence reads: CASSQSSPGWFQPQHF. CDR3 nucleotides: TGTGCCAGCAGCCAATCGAGCCCAGGGTGGTTTCAGCCCCAGCATTTT.

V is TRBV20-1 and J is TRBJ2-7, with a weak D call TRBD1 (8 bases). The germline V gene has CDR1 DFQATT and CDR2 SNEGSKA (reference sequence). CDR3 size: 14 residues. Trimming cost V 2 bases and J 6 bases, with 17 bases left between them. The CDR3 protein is CSARSGTGSREQYF. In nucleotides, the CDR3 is TGCAGTGCTAGAAGCGGGACAGGCTCTCGCGAGCAGTACTTC.

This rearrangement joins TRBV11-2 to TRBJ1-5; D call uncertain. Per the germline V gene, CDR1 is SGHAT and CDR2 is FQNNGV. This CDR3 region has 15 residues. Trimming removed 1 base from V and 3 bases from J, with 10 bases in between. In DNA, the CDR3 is TGTGCCAGCAGCTTAGCGTGTGCCCTCAATCAGCCCCAGCATTTT. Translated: CASSLACALNQPQHF.

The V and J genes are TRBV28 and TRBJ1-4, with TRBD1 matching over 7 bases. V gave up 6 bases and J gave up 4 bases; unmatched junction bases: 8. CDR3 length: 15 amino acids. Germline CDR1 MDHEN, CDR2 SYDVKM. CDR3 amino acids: CASSRRQGVNEKLFF. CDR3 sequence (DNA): TGTGCCAGCAGCCGAAGACAGGGTGTTAATGAAAAACTGTTTTTT.

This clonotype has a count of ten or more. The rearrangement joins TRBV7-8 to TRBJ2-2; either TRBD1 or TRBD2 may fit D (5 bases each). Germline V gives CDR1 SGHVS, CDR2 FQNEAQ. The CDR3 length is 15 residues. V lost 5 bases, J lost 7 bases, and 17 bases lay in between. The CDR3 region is CASSPGRGRNGELFF. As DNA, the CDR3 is TGTGCCAGCAGCCCAGGACGGGGACGAAACGGGGAGCTGTTTTTT.

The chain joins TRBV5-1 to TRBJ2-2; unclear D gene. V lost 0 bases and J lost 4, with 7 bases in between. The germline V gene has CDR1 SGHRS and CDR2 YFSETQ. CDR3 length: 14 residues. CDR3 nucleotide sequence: TGCGCCAGCAGCTTGGACAGCCCCACCGGGGAGCTGTTTTTT. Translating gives CASSLDSPTGELFF.

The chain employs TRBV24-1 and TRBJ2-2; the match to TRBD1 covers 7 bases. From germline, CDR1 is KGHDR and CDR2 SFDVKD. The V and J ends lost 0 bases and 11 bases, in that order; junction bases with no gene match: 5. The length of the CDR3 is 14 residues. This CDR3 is CATSDLGTVGELFF. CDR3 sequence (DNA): TGTGCCACCAGTGATTTGGGGACAGTAGGTGAGCTGTTTTTT.